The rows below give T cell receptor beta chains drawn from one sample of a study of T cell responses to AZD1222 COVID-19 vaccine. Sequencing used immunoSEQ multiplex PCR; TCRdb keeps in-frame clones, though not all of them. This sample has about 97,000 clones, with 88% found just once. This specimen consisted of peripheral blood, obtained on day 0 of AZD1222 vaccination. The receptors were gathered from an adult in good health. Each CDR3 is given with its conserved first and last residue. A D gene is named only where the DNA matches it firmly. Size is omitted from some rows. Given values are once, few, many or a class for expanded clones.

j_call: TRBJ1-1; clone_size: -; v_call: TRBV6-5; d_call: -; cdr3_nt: TGTGCCAGCAGTTTACAGGCCACCACTGAAGCTTTCTTT; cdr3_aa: CASSLQATTEAFF
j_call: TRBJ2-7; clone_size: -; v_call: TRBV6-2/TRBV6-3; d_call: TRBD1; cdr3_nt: TGTGCCAGCAGTCCAACAGGACAGGGCCACGAGCAGTACTTC; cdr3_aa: CASSPTGQGHEQYF
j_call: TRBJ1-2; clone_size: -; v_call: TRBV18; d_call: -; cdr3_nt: TGTGCCAGCTCTCCTCGGGAAGGACTGTCGGCTTATGGCTACACCTTC; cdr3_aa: CASSPREGLSAYGYTF
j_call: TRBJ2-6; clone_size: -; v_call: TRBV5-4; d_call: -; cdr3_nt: TGTGCCAGCAGCCTGGACAGTCTCTCTGGGGCCAACGTCCTGACTTTC; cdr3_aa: CASSLDSLSGANVLTF
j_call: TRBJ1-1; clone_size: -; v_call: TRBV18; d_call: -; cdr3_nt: TGTGCCAGCTCACCGGGGTTGACAGATACGAACACTGAAGCTTTCTTT; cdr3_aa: CASSPGLTDTNTEAFF
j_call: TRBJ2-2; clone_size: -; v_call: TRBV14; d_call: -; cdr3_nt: TGTGCCAGCAGCCAAAGGGGGACGAACACCGGGGAGCTGTTTTTT; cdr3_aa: CASSQRGTNTGELFF
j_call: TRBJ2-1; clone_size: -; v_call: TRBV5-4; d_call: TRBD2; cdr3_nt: TGTGCCAGCAGCCGGACTAGCGGGCTAACCTACAATGAGCAGTTCTTC; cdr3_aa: CASSRTSGLTYNEQFF
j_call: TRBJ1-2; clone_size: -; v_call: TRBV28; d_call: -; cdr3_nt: TGTGCCACAGGGGGCTACACCTTC; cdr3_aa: CATGGYTF
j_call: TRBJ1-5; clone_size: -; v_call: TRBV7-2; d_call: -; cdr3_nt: TGTGCCAGCAGCGATGGGACAATTAGGGGTCAGCCCCAGCATTTT; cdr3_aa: CASSDGTIRGQPQHF
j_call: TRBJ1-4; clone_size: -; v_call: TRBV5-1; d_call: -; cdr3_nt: TGCGCCAGCAGCCTCTCTTGGGGGTCCGCGGAAAAACTGTTTTTT; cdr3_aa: CASSLSWGSAEKLFF
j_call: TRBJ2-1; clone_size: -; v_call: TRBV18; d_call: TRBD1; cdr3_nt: TGTGCCAGCTCACAAGACAGGGATCATTTGGGTCTATATTCGTTCTTC; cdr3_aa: CASSQDRDHLGLYSFF
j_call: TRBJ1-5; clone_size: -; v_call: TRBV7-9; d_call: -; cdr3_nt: TGTGCCAGCAGCCAGGGGTACGATGGCAATCAGCCCCAGCATTTT; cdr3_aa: CASSQGYDGNQPQHF
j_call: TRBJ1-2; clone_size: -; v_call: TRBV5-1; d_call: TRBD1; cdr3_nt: TGCGCCAGCAGCGCCGGGACAGGGCTTAACTATGGCTACACCTTC; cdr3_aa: CASSAGTGLNYGYTF
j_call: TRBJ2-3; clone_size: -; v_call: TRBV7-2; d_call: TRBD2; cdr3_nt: TGTGCCAGCAGTCCATCTAGCGGGGGGTGGGATACGCAGTATTTT; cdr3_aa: CASSPSSGGWDTQYF
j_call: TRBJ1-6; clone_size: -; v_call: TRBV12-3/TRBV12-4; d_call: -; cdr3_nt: TGTGCCAGCAGCAAGACACCTAATTCACCCCTCCACTTT; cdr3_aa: CASSKTPNSPLHF
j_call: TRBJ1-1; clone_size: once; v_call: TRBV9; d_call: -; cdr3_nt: TGTGCCAGCAGCGTAAGGCCGTATCTGAACACTGAAGCTTTCTTT; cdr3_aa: CASSVRPYLNTEAFF
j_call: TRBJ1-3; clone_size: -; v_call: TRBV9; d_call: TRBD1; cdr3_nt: TGTGCCAGCAGACCGACAGGGGACGGAAACACCATATATTTT; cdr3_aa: CASRPTGDGNTIYF
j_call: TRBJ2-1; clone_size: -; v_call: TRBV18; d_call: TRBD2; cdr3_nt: TGTGCCAGCTCACCACCCCAGCGGGGAATGGGCAATGAGCAGTTCTTC; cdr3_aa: CASSPPQRGMGNEQFF
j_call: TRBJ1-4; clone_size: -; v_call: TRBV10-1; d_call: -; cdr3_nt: TGCGCCAGCACTGCCAGAGTGGGAGAAAAACTGTTTTTT; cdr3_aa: CASTARVGEKLFF
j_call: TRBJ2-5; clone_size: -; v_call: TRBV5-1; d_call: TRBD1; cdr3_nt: TGCGCCAGCAGCTTGCCGACAGGGAGCCAAGAGACCCAGTACTTC; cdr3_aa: CASSLPTGSQETQYF
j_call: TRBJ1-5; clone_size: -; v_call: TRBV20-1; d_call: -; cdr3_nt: TGCAGTGCTAGTGGCACCATTAATCAGCCCCAGCATTTT; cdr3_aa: CSASGTINQPQHF
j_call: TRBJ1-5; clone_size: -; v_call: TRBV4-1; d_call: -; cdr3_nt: TGCGCCAGCAGTCTCGGGGGGAGTCAGCCCCAGCATTTT; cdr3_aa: CASSLGGSQPQHF
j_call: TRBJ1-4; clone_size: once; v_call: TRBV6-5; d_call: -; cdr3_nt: TGTGCCAGCAGTTACTCGATCCATGAAAAACTGTTTTTT; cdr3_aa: CASSYSIHEKLFF
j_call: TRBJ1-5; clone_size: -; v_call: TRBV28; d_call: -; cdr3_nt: TGTGCCAGCAGAGCTTATAGCAATCAGCCCCAGCATTTT; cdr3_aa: CASRAYSNQPQHF
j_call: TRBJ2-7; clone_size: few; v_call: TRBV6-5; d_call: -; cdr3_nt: TGTGCCAGCAGTTCGCGTCGGGCCCTACCCTTGCGCGAGCAGTACTTC; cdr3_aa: CASSSRRALPLREQYF
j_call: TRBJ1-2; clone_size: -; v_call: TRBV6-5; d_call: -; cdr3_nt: TGTGCCAGCAGTTACGCGCCTTTATCTAACTATGGCTACACCTTC; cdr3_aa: CASSYAPLSNYGYTF
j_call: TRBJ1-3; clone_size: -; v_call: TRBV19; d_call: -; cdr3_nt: TGTGCCAGTAGTCCACGGGGGATTGGAAACACCATATATTTT; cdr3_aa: CASSPRGIGNTIYF
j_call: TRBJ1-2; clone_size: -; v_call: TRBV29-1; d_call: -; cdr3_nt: TGCAGCTTCAGGGAATTCTATGGCTACACCTTC; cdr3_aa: CSFREFYGYTF
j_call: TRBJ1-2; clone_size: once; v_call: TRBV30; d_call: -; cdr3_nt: TGTGCCTGGAGCCTAACCAGGACGGAGGGTGGCTACACCTTC; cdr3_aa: CAWSLTRTEGGYTF
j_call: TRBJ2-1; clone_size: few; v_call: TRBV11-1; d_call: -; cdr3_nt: TGTGCCAGCGCCCGGGAAAATGAGCAGTTCTTC; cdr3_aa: CASARENEQFF
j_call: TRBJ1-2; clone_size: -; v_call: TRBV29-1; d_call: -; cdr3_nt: TGCAGCGTTGAAGATCCAGATATTAACTATGGCTACACCTTC; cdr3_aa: CSVEDPDINYGYTF
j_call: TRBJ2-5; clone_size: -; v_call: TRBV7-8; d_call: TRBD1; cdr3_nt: TGTGCCAGCAGCCGGGACAGGGGGCGGGAGACCCAGTACTTC; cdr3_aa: CASSRDRGRETQYF
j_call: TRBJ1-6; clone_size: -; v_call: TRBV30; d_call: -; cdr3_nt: TGTGCCTGGGGCCGAGGGTCAGGGGCCTCGTCACCCCTCCACTTT; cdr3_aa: CAWGRGSGASSPLHF
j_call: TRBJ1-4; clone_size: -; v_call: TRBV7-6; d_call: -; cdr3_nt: TGTGCCAGCAGGGGTCGTGACAAACTGTTTTTT; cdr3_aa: CASRGRDKLFF
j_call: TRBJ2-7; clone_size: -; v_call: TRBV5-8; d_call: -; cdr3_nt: TGTGCCAGCAGCTTCCGGGACGCTCCATACGAGCAGTACTTC; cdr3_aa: CASSFRDAPYEQYF
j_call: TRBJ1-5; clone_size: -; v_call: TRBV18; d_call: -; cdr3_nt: TGTGCCAGCTCACCGTCCAATACAGATGGCAATCAGCCCCAGCATTTT; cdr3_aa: CASSPSNTDGNQPQHF
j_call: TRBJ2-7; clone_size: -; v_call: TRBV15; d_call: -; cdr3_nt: TGTGCCACCAGCAGCGGTTTCTACGAGCAGTACTTC; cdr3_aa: CATSSGFYEQYF
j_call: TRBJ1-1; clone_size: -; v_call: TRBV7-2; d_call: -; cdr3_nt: TGTGCCAGCAGCTTAGGGAGGGGGAGAGGGGCCACTGAAGCTTTCTTT; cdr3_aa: CASSLGRGRGATEAFF
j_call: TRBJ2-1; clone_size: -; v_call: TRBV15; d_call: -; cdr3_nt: TGTGCCACCAGCAGGAGGGTGGGGGCGAATGAGCAGTTCTTC; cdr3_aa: CATSRRVGANEQFF
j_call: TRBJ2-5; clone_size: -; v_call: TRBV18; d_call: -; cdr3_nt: TGTGCCAGCTCACTCCAAGAGACCCAGTACTTC; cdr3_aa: CASSLQETQYF
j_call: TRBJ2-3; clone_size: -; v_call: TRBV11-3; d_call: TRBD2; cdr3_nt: TGTGCCAGCAGCTTAGGACAACTAGCGCGTAGCACAGATACGCAGTATTTT; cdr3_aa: CASSLGQLARSTDTQYF
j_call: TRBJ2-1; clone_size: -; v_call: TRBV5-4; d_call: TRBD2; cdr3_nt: TGTGCCAGCAGCACTAGCGGGGCCCTGCATGAGCAGTTCTTC; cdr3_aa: CASSTSGALHEQFF